Sequencing of this TCR beta chain was carried out in a study of T cells in Graves' hyperthyroidism and ophthalmopathy. Study findings and constraints: The model predicted ophthalmopathy a median roughly six months before onset.

RNA transcripts served as the template for amplifying TCR beta CDR3 regions. HTBI primers were the set used in a first-round RT-PCR of the TCR CDR3. One entry per CDR3 protein, called by TCRdb with MiXCR from the multiplex PCR reads. This repertoire shows hundreds of thousands of distinct CDR3 sequences, 15% to 17% found once; its top ten account for almost 8%. Many counts were recorded for this clonotype. Its antigen is undetermined. CDR1 MNHEY and CDR2 SMNVEV come from the germline V gene (reference sequence). The V segment lost 3 bases and the J segment 5 bases; nucleotides outside the gene matches: 4. This CDR3 contains 14 residues.

The clonotype was recovered from a woman under 30 with Graves' hyperthyroidism. The sample was blood. J is TRBJ2-3 and V is TRBV27; TRBD2 agrees at 8 bases. The CDR3 nucleotides read TGTGCCAGCAGTTTTCGGGAGGGGAAAGATACGCAGTATTTT. This codes for CASSFREGKDTQYF.